This T cell receptor beta chain was sequenced for a study of blood T cell repertoires in COVID-19. The ends were cut back, 0 bases at V and 3 bases at J, with 8 bases in the middle. CDR3 length equals 14 residues. CDR1 MNHEY and CDR2 SVGEGT come from the germline V gene. In the original analysis: From reference gene primer amplification, estimates of nucleated cell counts were derived. TCRdb's copy holds only in-frame clones and misses some; the assay was immunoSEQ multiplex PCR. V and J calls and clone size are given by that table; D and trimming were obtained from the DNA. The sample includes around 150,000 clones, about 92% of them seen just once.

Sample: peripheral blood. The receptor was derived from a woman in her sixties with COVID-19, enrolled during active disease. This chain connects TRBV6-2 or TRBV6-3 to TRBJ1-1; D is uncertain. CDR3 sequence: CASSYSRGHTEAFF. In nucleotides, the CDR3 is TGTGCCAGCAGTTACTCCCGCGGGCACACTGAAGCTTTCTTT.